The sequence of this T cell receptor (beta chain) was determined in a study of blood T cell repertoires in COVID-19. For the study at large: COVID-19 samples, acute and convalescent, were from the United States, Italy and Spain. Sources were T cells, B-cell-depleted T cells, or PBMCs; the material itself was cDNA or gDNA.

Original handling: Reference gene primer amplification gave nucleated cell count estimates. Sequenced by immunoSEQ multiplex PCR; TCRdb stores in-frame clones only, minus some. Clone size and V and J calls were adopted from that table, with D and trimming inferred from the DNA. Found here are roughly 43,000 clones, more than 75% of them singletons; the top ten hold about 16%. A note on this clone: One end of the junction fails to match germline, which may point to a read error.

Sequencing was done on a sample of peripheral blood. The sequence was obtained from a human donor in a cohort sampled during active COVID-19.

This CDR3 reads CASSLSRVLSSHEQYF. The CDR3 region has the DNA TGTGCCAGCAGTTTATCCAGGGTTCTCTCCTCCCACGAGCAGTACTTC. This chain connects TRBV27 to TRBJ2-7; TRBD1 might be the D (5 bases). CDR1 MNHEY and CDR2 SMNVEV come from the germline V gene (reference sequence). The CDR3 is 16 residues long.